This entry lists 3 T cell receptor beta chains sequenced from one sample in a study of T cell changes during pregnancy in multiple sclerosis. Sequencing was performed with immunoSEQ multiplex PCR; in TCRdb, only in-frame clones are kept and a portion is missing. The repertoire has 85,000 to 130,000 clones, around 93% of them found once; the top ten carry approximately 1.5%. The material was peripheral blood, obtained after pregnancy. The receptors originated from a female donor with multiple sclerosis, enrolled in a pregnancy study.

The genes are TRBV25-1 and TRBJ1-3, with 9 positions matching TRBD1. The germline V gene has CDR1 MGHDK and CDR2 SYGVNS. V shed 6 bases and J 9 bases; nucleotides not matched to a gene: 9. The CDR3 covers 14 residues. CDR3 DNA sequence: TGTGCCAGCAGGGGGGACAGGGAAGGGGGCACCATATATTTT. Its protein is CASRGDREGGTIYF.

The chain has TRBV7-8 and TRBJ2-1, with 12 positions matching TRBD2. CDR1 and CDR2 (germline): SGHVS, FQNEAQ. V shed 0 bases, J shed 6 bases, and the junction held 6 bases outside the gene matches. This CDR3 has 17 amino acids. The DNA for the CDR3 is TGTGCCAGCAGCTTAGCGCGTCTAGCGGGAGGGCTCAATGAGCAGTTCTTC. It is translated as CASSLARLAGGLNEQFF.

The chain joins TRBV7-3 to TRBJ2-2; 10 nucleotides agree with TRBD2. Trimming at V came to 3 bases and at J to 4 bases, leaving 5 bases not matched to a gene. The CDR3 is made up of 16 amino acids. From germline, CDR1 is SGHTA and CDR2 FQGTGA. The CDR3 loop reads CASSFTSGGATGELFF. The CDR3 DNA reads TGTGCCAGCAGCTTCACAAGCGGGGGGGCCACCGGGGAGCTGTTTTTT.